The TCR beta chain described here comes from a study of T cells in Graves' hyperthyroidism and ophthalmopathy. Overall study findings and caveats: Among clonotypes expanded in thyroid above 0.001, most were also found in blood.

About this clonotype itself: Its target is not known.

Stability of Graves' hyperthyroidism was defined as absent ophthalmopathy progression within 18 months. Patients aged 18 to 65 had newly diagnosed hyperthyroidism that had lasted under 2 months. Template material for amplifying TCR beta CDR3 regions consisted of RNA transcripts. In the first-round RT-PCR of the TCR CDR3, the HTBI primer set was used. One entry per CDR3 protein results from TCRdb running MiXCR on the multiplex PCR reads. Of about 290,000 distinct CDR3 sequences listed, 15% to 20% were seen once; the top ten hold around a third. Per germline, CDR1 SGHRS and CDR2 YFSETQ. CDR3 length: 15 residues. Deletions cut 1 base from V and 0 bases from J, with 11 bases between.

Sequences were obtained from blood. The receptor was isolated from a man aged 25 to 40 with Graves' hyperthyroidism. The rearrangement links TRBV5-1 to TRBJ2-7; a weak D match, TRBD2 (6 bases). The CDR3 DNA reads TGCGCCAGCAGCTTGAGAGTGGGAGGCTCCTACGAGCAGTACTTC. It is translated as CASSLRVGGSYEQYF.